The next 15 T cell receptor beta chains were all read from a single sample in a study of CD8+ T cells in alopecia areata. Reverse transcribed after extraction, RNA yielded cDNA as the sequencing template. Sequencing was performed with immunoSEQ multiplex PCR; in TCRdb, only in-frame clones are kept and a portion is missing. The sample gives 150,000 to 200,000 clones, approximately 56% of which show up once; approximately 14% is in the top ten. Sequencing was performed on CD4+ T cells sorted from blood, taken at week 0. These receptors all stem from a human donor with alopecia areata.

V and J are TRBV7-2 and TRBJ2-5; 10 bases map to TRBD2. This CDR3 comprises 16 residues. The V segment lost 5 bases and the J segment 2 bases; nucleotides outside the gene matches: 8. Germline V gene sequence: CDR1 SGHTA, CDR2 FQGNSA. CDR3 in amino acids: CASSVHSAGGQETQYF. The CDR3 nucleotides are TGTGCCAGCAGCGTTCACTCAGCGGGGGGGCAAGAGACCCAGTACTTC.

The sample holds a few counts of this clone. The chain has TRBV7-7 and TRBJ2-2; TRBD2 matches 7 bases. The CDR3 runs to 13 residues. CDR1 and CDR2 from the germline V gene are SSHAT and FNYEAQ (reference sequence). CDR3 bases: TGTGCTACGCGGGGACTACCGACCGGGGAGCTGTTTTTT. Its translation: CATRGLPTGELFF. Full variable domain (remainder filled in from reference TRBV7-7 and TRBJ2-2): GAGVSQSPRYKVTKRGQDVTLRCDPISSHATLYWYQQALGQGPEFLTYFNYEAQPDKSGLPSDRFSAERPEGSISTLTIQRTEQRDSAMYRCATRGLPTGELFFGEGSRLTVL.

The chain joins TRBV2 to TRBJ2-5, with 8 bases matching TRBD2. The CDR3 is made up of 15 amino acids. The ends lost 1 base at V and 4 bases at J; junction bases unmatched: 5. CDR1 SNHLY and CDR2 FYNNEI come from the germline V gene. The CDR3 nucleotides are TGTGCCAGCAGTGAAGAGGGACTAGTGTCAGAGACCCAGTACTTC. As protein: CASSEEGLVSETQYF.

The chain employs TRBV6-5 and TRBJ1-5; 8 bases fit TRBD1. Germline V gene data show CDR1 as MNHEY and CDR2 as SVGAGI. With 6 bases clipped from V and 7 bases from J, the junction kept 5 bases outside the gene matches. CDR3 size: 13 residues. CDR3 bases: TGTGCCAGCAGGCAGGGGGCTGGACAGCCCCAGCATTTT. The encoded protein is CASRQGAGQPQHF.

The genes are TRBV29-1 and TRBJ1-1, with a tentative D call TRBD1 (6 bases). Germline V lookup: CDR1 SQVTM, CDR2 ANQGSEA. The CDR3 extends over 13 amino acids. V was clipped by 6 bases and J by 1 base, with 12 bases between them. The CDR3 DNA reads as TGCAGCGTCCTACCGACAGGGAACACTGAAGCTTTCTTT. Residues: CSVLPTGNTEAFF.

The V call is TRBV30, the J call TRBJ1-1, with D unresolved. Germline CDR1 and CDR2: GTSNPN and SVGIG (reference sequence). The CDR3 runs to 10 residues. The germline V and J ends were trimmed by 1 base and 7 bases, with 4 bases remaining between them. Here the CDR3 DNA reads TGTGCCTGGAGTGAGGGTGAAGCTTTCTTT. It translates to CAWSEGEAFF.

The J gene is TRBJ1-1, the V gene TRBV23-1; D ambiguous. TRBV23-1 is given ORF status, its function remaining uncertain. CDR3 size: 15 residues. The V end lost 0 bases, the J end lost 1 base, and 9 bases lay between the germline ends. This chain's CDR3 is CASSQSGSQNTEAFF. The CDR3 DNA sequence: TGCGCCAGCAGTCAATCCGGCTCCCAGAACACTGAAGCTTTCTTT.

Only a few counts were recorded for this clone. The CDR3 region is CASSRSGGASQTQYF. The CDR3 DNA reads TGTGCCAGCAGCAGATCTGGAGGGGCTAGTCAGACCCAGTACTTC. The chain uses TRBV11-2 and TRBJ2-5; a weak D match, TRBD2 (6 bases). V shed 5 bases and J shed 6 bases, with 19 bases lying between them. CDR1 SGHAT and CDR2 FQNNGV come from the germline V gene. The CDR3 length is 15 residues.

This clone has just a few counts. The V and J genes are TRBV29-1 and TRBJ1-2, with D unclear. There are 11 residues in the CDR3. V was trimmed by 6 bases and J by 7 bases, leaving 12 bases between them. The germline V gene encodes CDR1 SQVTM and CDR2 ANQGSEA. This chain's CDR3 is CSVAEAGGYTF. The CDR3 DNA reads as TGCAGCGTGGCGGAAGCGGGTGGCTACACCTTC.

As regards this clone: Other DNA sequences in this sample translate to the same CDR3. The V gene is TRBV7-2, the J gene TRBJ1-6; D not resolved. In germline, CDR1 is SGHTA, CDR2 FQGNSA. Between the trimmed V and J ends, which lost 3 bases and 3 bases, there was a span of 6 bases. The CDR3 sequence is 14 residues long. The CDR3 sequence is CASSFRSYNSPLHF. In DNA form, the CDR3 reads TGTGCCAGCAGCTTCCGCAGCTATAATTCACCCCTCCACTTT.

This clone occurred once. The V gene is TRBV9, the J gene TRBJ1-5, with D perhaps matching TRBD1 (6 bases). Looked up from germline, CDR1 is SGDLS and CDR2 is YYNGEE. The V gene lost 4 bases and the J gene lost 1 base, with 15 bases spanning the gap. The CDR3 has 16 amino acids. In DNA form, the CDR3 reads TGTGCCAGCAGCCCTGGGGGCAGGGAGAGCAATCAGCCCCAGCATTTT. Translated: CASSPGGRESNQPQHF.

V gene TRBV27 combines with J gene TRBJ2-3; D possibly corresponds to TRBD1 (6 bases). The CDR3 is made up of 16 amino acids. Germline CDR1 MNHEY, CDR2 SMNVEV (reference sequence). Trimming shortened V by 1 base and J by 0 bases, and 11 bases separated the two germline ends. The CDR3 nucleotides read TGTGCCAGCAGTTTATTGTGGACAGCAAGCACAGATACGCAGTATTTT. It encodes CASSLLWTASTDTQYF.

The CDR3 region is CASSEYLTGPGELFF. The DNA for the CDR3 is TGTGCCAGCAGTGAATACCTGACAGGGCCCGGGGAGCTGTTTTTT. The rearrangement joins TRBV25-1 to TRBJ2-2; 7 nucleotides line up with TRBD1. This CDR3 has 15 residues. Trimming removed 0 bases from V and 6 bases from J; junction bases left unmatched: 4. Germline CDR1 reads MGHDK; CDR2 reads SYGVNS.

This clone was seen once. The chain employs TRBV2 and TRBJ1-2; D not resolved. The germline V and J ends were trimmed by 6 bases and 4 bases, with 9 bases remaining between them. The CDR3 loop spans 12 amino acids. Germline CDR1 and CDR2: SNHLY and FYNNEI. The CDR3 nucleotides are TGTGCCAGCAGCCTAACCTCCTATGGCTACACCTTC. Amino acid sequence: CASSLTSYGYTF.

The rearrangement joins TRBV29-1 to TRBJ2-5, with D perhaps TRBD2 (5 bases). CDR1 SQVTM and CDR2 ANQGSEA come from the germline V gene. The CDR3 is 14 amino acids. Trimming stripped 4 bases from V and 0 bases from J, with 12 bases between. The CDR3 bases are TGCAGCGTTGTCGGACTGGGGTACCAAGAGACCCAGTACTTC. This codes for CSVVGLGYQETQYF.